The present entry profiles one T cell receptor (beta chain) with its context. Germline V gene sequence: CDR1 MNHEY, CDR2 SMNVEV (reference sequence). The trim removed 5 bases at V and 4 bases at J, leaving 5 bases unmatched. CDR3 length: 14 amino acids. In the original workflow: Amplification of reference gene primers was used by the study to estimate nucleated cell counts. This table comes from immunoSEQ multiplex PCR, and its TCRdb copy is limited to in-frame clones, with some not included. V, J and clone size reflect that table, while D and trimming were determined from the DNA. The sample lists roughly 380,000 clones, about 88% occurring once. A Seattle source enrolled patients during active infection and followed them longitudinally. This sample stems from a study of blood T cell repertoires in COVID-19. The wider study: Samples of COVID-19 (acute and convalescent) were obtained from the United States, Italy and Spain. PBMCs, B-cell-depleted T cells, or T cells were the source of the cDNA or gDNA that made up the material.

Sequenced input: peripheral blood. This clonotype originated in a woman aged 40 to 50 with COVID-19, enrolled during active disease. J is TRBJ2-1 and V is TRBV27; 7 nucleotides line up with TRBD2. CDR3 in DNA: TGTGCCAGCAGTGTACGCGGGAGATACAATGAGCAGTTCTTC. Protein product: CASSVRGRYNEQFF.